Following are 3 T cell receptor beta chains from one sample sequenced in a study of immune reconstitution after stem cell transplant in scleroderma. Each CDR3 protein is one row after TCRdb ran MiXCR on the RT-PCR reads. The sample holds some 2,000 distinct CDR3 sequences, approximately 15% seen once. Sampling was conducted before or after autologous hematopoietic stem cell transplantation (not recorded which). The source is a female donor with systemic sclerosis.

This clonotype was recorded a few times. The rearrangement links TRBV19 to TRBJ1-1; 7 nucleotides agree with TRBD1. V gave up 5 bases and J gave up 7 bases; unmatched junction bases: 13. The CDR3 runs 15 residues. Per the germline V gene, CDR1 is LNHDA and CDR2 is SQIVND (reference sequence). CDR3 coding DNA: TGTGCCAGTAGTTTCTTGGACAGGCCGGAGAGTGAAGCTTTCTTT. Amino acids: CASSFLDRPESEAFF.

Of note for this clonotype: A read error may be the cause here, since a much bigger clone is one base away. The chain links TRBV12-3 or TRBV12-4 to TRBJ2-1, with TRBD2 matching 7 bases. The CDR3 totals 12 residues. The V gene end was trimmed by 5 bases and the J gene end by 14 bases; junction bases not matched to a gene: 9. The CDR3: CASSQVGRVEFF. The DNA for the CDR3 is TGTGCCAGCAGTCAGGTTGGGAGGGTAGAGTTCTTC.

This chain connects TRBV7-2 to TRBJ1-3, with unresolved D. The germline V gene encodes CDR1 SGHTA and CDR2 FQGNSA. Trimming removed 5 bases from V and 5 bases from J, with 7 bases in between. This CDR3 spans 12 amino acids. This CDR3 reads CASSPMRNTIYF. The CDR3 DNA is TGTGCCAGCAGCCCTATGAGAAACACCATATATTTT.